A selection of T cell receptor beta chains follows, all from one sample in a study of cytomegalovirus exposure and HLA in healthy donors. Data came from immunoSEQ multiplex PCR; TCRdb stores just in-frame clones and leaves some out. The data contain about 140,000 clones, around four fifths of them singletons. Sequencing used PBMCs. The receptors shown here come from a male donor in good health and CMV-seropositive. CDR3s include the opening cysteine and the closing phenylalanine or tryptophan. A D gene is named only where the DNA matches it firmly. The size entry is marked missing in some rows and otherwise reads once, few, many or a size class.

v_gene,abundance,j_gene,d_gene,CDR3aa,CDR3nt
TRBV5-4,-,TRBJ1-2,-,CASRPWGGSGYTF,TGTGCCAGCCGTCCGTGGGGGGGCTCTGGCTACACCTTC
TRBV4-1,-,TRBJ2-7,TRBD2,CASSSRVAGTYEQYF,TGCGCCAGCAGCTCCCGGGTAGCGGGGACCTACGAGCAGTACTTC
TRBV2,-,TRBJ2-1,TRBD1,CASSDLGQVFSEQFF,TGTGCCAGCAGTGATCTGGGACAGGTTTTTTCGGAGCAGTTCTTC
TRBV29-1,few,TRBJ1-1,-,CSVQGLGETEAFF,TGCAGCGTCCAGGGTCTAGGAGAGACTGAAGCTTTCTTT
TRBV5-1,-,TRBJ2-7,-,CASSRTGTTTSYEQYF,TGCGCCAGCAGCAGAACCGGGACAACTACCTCCTACGAGCAGTACTTC
TRBV27,-,TRBJ2-1,-,CASSGDLSSYNEQFF,TGTGCCAGCAGTGGGGACTTGAGCTCCTACAATGAGCAGTTCTTC
TRBV7-8,-,TRBJ2-7,-,CASSLQQAYEQYF,TGTGCCAGCAGCCTACAACAGGCCTACGAGCAGTACTTC
TRBV6-6,-,TRBJ2-7,TRBD1,CASSYPGQIYEQYF,TGTGCCAGCAGTTACCCGGGACAGATCTACGAGCAGTACTTC
TRBV6-4,few,TRBJ2-2,-,CASSAGVDTGELFF,TGTGCCAGCAGTGCAGGGGTAGACACCGGGGAGCTGTTTTTT
TRBV7-2,-,TRBJ1-1,TRBD1,CASSHGDRVPEAFF,TGTGCCAGCAGCCATGGGGACAGGGTACCTGAAGCTTTCTTT
TRBV5-1,-,TRBJ1-1,TRBD1,CASSKTGEPEAFF,TGCGCCAGCTCGAAAACAGGGGAACCTGAAGCTTTCTTT
TRBV28,-,TRBJ2-1,-,CASRQGELNEQFF,TGTGCCAGCAGACAGGGAGAGTTGAATGAGCAGTTCTTC
TRBV5-1,-,TRBJ2-1,TRBD1,CASNRNQPGQGYNEQFF,TGCGCCAGCAACCGAAACCAGCCGGGACAGGGATACAATGAGCAGTTCTTC
TRBV19,-,TRBJ1-6,-,CASSQPHRGNSPLHF,TGTGCCAGTAGTCAGCCTCACCGGGGGAATTCACCCCTCCACTTT
TRBV18,-,TRBJ2-2,TRBD1,CASSLAGTVNTGELFF,TGTGCCAGCTCTCTTGCAGGGACAGTGAACACCGGGGAGCTGTTTTTT
TRBV29-1,-,TRBJ1-1,TRBD1,CSVLGQGNTEAFF,TGCAGCGTTTTAGGACAGGGAAACACTGAAGCTTTCTTT
TRBV9,-,TRBJ2-3,-,CASSVVGGTDTQYF,TGTGCCAGCAGCGTAGTCGGAGGGACAGATACGCAGTATTTT
TRBV11-2,-,TRBJ2-7,TRBD2,CASSLTSGDYEQYF,TGTGCCAGCAGCTTAACTAGCGGGGACTACGAGCAGTACTTC
TRBV4-1,-,TRBJ1-4,TRBD1,CASSLGTDPTNEKLFF,TGCGCCAGCAGCCTCGGGACAGATCCAACTAATGAAAAACTGTTTTTT